This TCR beta chain was captured by sequencing in a study of blood T cell repertoires in COVID-19. Study background: Acute and convalescent COVID-19 specimens originated in the United States, Italy and Spain.

As to this clone: The identical CDR3 is also encoded by other nucleotide sequences in the sample.

Membership in each cohort depended on participant-reported clinical history. The assay was immunoSEQ multiplex PCR, and TCRdb's table has in-frame clones only and misses some. Among about 280,000 clones, approximately 82% were seen once, and the ten largest hold roughly 5.3%. Trimming removed 3 bases from V and 6 bases from J; junction bases left unmatched: 5. Per germline, CDR1 GTSNPN and CDR2 SVGIG (reference sequence). CDR3 size: 14 residues. The chain couples TRBV30 to TRBJ1-5, with 10 bases identical to TRBD1. This receptor was taken from a man aged 35 to 55 who had been exposed to COVID-19. The specimen was PBMCs or T cells enriched from blood (not recorded which). CDR3 sequence: CAWSRDRGGQPQHF. The DNA for the CDR3 is TGTGCCTGGAGCCGGGACAGGGGTGGTCAGCCCCAGCATTTT.